This T cell receptor (beta chain) is drawn from a study of spatial heterogeneity in lung cancer. The germline CDR1 and CDR2 sequences are SGHAT and FQNNGV. V lost 8 bases, J lost 3 bases, and 14 bases lay in between. This CDR3 is 14 amino acids long. This clonotype was counted a few times. Time point meaning: blood at routine non-recurrence follow-up after resection. TCR cDNA molecules each carried a unique molecular identifier. One entry per CDR3 protein results from TCRdb running MiXCR on the 5' RACE reads. Of approximately 43,000 distinct CDR3 sequences in the sample, under 12% were seen once. This TCR came from a female donor with early-stage non-small cell lung cancer. The chain employs TRBV11-2 and TRBJ1-5, with unresolved D. The source was PBMCs, collected at follow-up. The CDR3 bases are TGTGCCAGCCGGACCCCAGGAAACAATCAGCCCCAGCATTTT. Its translation: CASRTPGNNQPQHF.